These T cell receptor beta chains were read from a single sample in a study of blood T cell repertoires in COVID-19. Assay used: immunoSEQ multiplex PCR; TCRdb lists only in-frame clones, some missing. The table has a few hundred thousand clones, about nine tenths seen once; the top ten hold 8.9%. Material for sequencing was PBMCs or T cells enriched from blood (not recorded which). The receptors were gathered from a woman younger than 30 who had recovered from COVID-19. The conserved cysteine and the conserved F or W are not part of the CDR3 here. Size is stated for part of the rows, as once, few or many counts, or as a class when the clone is expanded.

TRBJ2-1,TRBV3-1/TRBV3-2,-,ASSLWTGNNEQF
TRBJ1-2,TRBV2,-,ASSVGGRVVGYT
TRBJ1-2,TRBV13,-,ASSRKSPRDRGLLYGYT
TRBJ1-5,TRBV4-3,-,ASSFRGAGQPQH
TRBJ2-2,TRBV4-3,-,ASSQQPSGRVGELF
TRBJ1-2,TRBV7-2,-,ASTLDRRYGYT
TRBJ1-1,TRBV18,-,ASSPTGWWYTEAF
TRBJ1-5,TRBV11-2,-,ASSRDKNQPQH
TRBJ2-7,TRBV6-5,-,ASSPWDRGYEQY
TRBJ2-1,TRBV4-3,-,ASSRDSGSYEQF
TRBJ2-3,TRBV6-5,-,ASSLVTGGTDTQY
TRBJ2-1,TRBV5-4,once,ASSSMTSSSYNEQF
TRBJ1-3,TRBV9,-,ASSPYSPSGNTIY
TRBJ2-3,TRBV6-2/TRBV6-3,-,ASSYSRRGNTDTQY
TRBJ1-1,TRBV28,-,ASSFQVNTEAF
TRBJ1-1,TRBV4-3,-,ASSQDSRGNTEAF
TRBJ1-3,TRBV29-1,once,SVEKGAGNTIY
TRBJ2-5,TRBV15,-,ATSRDLSPGLAWQETQY
TRBJ2-5,TRBV3-1/TRBV3-2,-,ASSLRSRWETQY
TRBJ2-7,TRBV18,-,ASSPGAGEQY
TRBJ2-5,TRBV11-3,once,ASSLGPLRTQY
TRBJ2-7,TRBV5-6,once,ASSLDRISYEQY
TRBJ2-2,TRBV14,-,ASSQDSTGWITGELF
TRBJ1-2,TRBV7-9,-,ASSYRDGPLGGYT
TRBJ1-5,TRBV5-4,-,ASSLQGNQPQH
TRBJ2-1,TRBV18,-,ASSPLAGVSYNEQF
TRBJ2-7,TRBV15,once,ATSRERTASYEQY
TRBJ2-7,TRBV19,-,ASSSAEISYEQY
TRBJ1-1,TRBV9,-,ASSERGQGWNTEAF
TRBJ1-5,TRBV15,-,ATSRERQVYQPQH
TRBJ2-3,TRBV9,-,ASSREPRADTQY
TRBJ1-1,TRBV6-5,once,ASSATSNTEAF
TRBJ2-1,TRBV7-3,-,ASSSGTSGSFGEQF
TRBJ1-5,TRBV4-1,-,ASSSLTVVLRPQH
TRBJ1-4,TRBV18,-,ASSPPEDREKLF
TRBJ2-3,TRBV9,-,ASSVQSSTDTQY
TRBJ1-6,TRBV4-3,-,ASSQNTRTVNSPLH
TRBJ2-5,TRBV15,once,ATSRDRLAGVETQY
TRBJ2-4,TRBV7-9,-,ASSSSGAEIIQY
TRBJ2-2,TRBV6-1,-,ASSEAKTSGRGYTGELF
TRBJ1-4,TRBV19,-,ASSRGGYTNEKLF
TRBJ1-6,TRBV3-1/TRBV3-2,few,ASSQVSVNSPLH
TRBJ2-2,TRBV5-1,-,ASSLARRQGYGRELF
TRBJ1-5,TRBV24-1,-,ATSGRGQWNQPQH
TRBJ2-3,TRBV19,-,ASSTHPGGSSTDTQY
TRBJ1-2,TRBV12-3/TRBV12-4,-,ASSLGRAYGYT
TRBJ1-4,TRBV4-3,-,ASSQGWTGVEKLF
TRBJ1-1,TRBV25-1,once,ASSLGVGTEAF
TRBJ2-7,TRBV27,-,ASSLGGPHYEQY
TRBJ1-1,TRBV7-9,-,ASRGQGLEAF
TRBJ2-3,TRBV11-2,-,ASSLGGVDTQY
TRBJ2-5,TRBV5-1,-,ASSPSLGGETQY
TRBJ2-2,TRBV11-3,-,ASSLGLFGGELF
TRBJ1-3,TRBV28,many,ASRASDAGNTIY
TRBJ1-1,TRBV10-3,-,ATLRTEGNTEAF